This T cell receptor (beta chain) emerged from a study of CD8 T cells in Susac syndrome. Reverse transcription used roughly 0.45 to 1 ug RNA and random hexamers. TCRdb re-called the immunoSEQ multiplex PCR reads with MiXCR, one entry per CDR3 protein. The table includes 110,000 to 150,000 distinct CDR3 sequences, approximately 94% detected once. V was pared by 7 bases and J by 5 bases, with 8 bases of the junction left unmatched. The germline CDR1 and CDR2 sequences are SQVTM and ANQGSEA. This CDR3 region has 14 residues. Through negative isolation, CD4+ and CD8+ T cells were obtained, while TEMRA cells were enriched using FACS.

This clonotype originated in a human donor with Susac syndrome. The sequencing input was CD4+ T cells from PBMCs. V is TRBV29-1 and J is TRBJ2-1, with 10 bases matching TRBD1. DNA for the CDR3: TGCAGCGCAAAACGACAGGGGGCAAACAATGAGCAGTTCTTC. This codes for CSAKRQGANNEQFF.